The T cell receptor (beta chain) described here comes from a study of monozygotic twins with cystic fibrosis. Study-wide results and caveats: V usage most resembled the co-twin in 13 of 16 pairs. Median Simpson clonality of approximately 0.009 suggested naive T cells predominated. Unrelated CF individuals shared fewer identical clonotypes than monozygotic CF twins.

This CDR3 has 15 amino acids. Trimming pared 1 base from V and 2 bases from J, leaving 9 bases between. Germline CDR1 reads SNHLY; CDR2 reads FYNNEI. Comment on this clone: Its antigen remains unidentified.

Here immunoSEQ multiplex PCR was the method, and the copy in TCRdb shows in-frame clones only, minus some. The sample has around 34,000 clones; roughly 66% are singletons. The rearrangement uses TRBV2 and TRBJ1-3; D is ambiguous. The TCR comes from a girl aged 5-17 years with cystic fibrosis. The sequenced material came from blood. This CDR3 is CASSEGSRTGNTIYF. The CDR3 nucleotides read TGTGCCAGCAGTGAAGGTAGTAGGACTGGAAACACCATATATTTT.